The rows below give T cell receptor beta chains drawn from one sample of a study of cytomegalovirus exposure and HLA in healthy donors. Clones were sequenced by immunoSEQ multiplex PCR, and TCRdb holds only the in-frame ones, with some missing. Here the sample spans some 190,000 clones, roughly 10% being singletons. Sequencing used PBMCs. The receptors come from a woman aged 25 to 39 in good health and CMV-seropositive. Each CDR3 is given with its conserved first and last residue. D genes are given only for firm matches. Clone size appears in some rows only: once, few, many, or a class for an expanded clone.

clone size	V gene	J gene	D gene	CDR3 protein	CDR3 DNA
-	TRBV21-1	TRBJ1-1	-	CASSSLPGRLEAFF	TGTGCCAGCAGCAGCCTTCCAGGGCGCCTTGAAGCTTTCTTT
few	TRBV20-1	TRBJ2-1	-	CSALANEQFF	TGCAGTGCTCTAGCGAATGAGCAGTTCTTC
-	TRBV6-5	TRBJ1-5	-	CASGLGGRQPQHF	TGTGCCAGCGGGCTCGGGGGGAGGCAGCCCCAGCATTTT
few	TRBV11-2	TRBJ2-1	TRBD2	CASSLYSGRSLSYNEQFF	TGTGCCAGCAGCTTATATAGCGGGAGAAGCCTATCCTACAATGAGCAGTTCTTC
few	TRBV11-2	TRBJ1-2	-	CASSYSGDYGYTF	TGTGCCAGCAGTTACTCAGGGGACTATGGCTACACCTTC
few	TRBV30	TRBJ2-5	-	CAWGTLLGGTQYF	TGTGCCTGGGGTACTTTGTTGGGGGGGACCCAGTACTTC
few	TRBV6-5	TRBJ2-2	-	CASSSTAGELFF	TGTGCCAGCAGCTCTACGGCCGGGGAGCTGTTTTTT
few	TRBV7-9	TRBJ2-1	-	CASRFGGNGEQFF	TGTGCCAGCAGATTTGGGGGGAACGGTGAGCAGTTCTTC
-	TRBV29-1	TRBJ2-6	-	CSAALGSGANVLTF	TGCAGCGCCGCACTCGGTTCTGGGGCCAACGTCCTGACTTTC
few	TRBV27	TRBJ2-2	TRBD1	CASSPGQGKAGELFF	TGTGCCAGCAGCCCGGGACAGGGGAAGGCCGGGGAGCTGTTTTTT
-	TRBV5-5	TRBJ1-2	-	CASSFLGNNYGYTF	TGTGCCAGCAGCTTTCTAGGAAATAACTATGGCTACACCTTC
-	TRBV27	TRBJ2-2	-	CASSLQGSGELFF	TGTGCCAGCAGTTTACAGGGTAGCGGGGAGCTGTTTTTT
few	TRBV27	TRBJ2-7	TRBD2	CASSFSGRFNEQYF	TGTGCCAGCAGTTTCAGCGGGAGGTTCAACGAGCAGTACTTC
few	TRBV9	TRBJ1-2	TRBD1	CASSVVGTGPNYGYTF	TGTGCCAGCAGCGTAGTAGGGACAGGACCTAACTATGGCTACACCTTC
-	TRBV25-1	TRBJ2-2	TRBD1	CASSETGYTGELFF	TGTGCCAGCAGTGAGACAGGGTACACCGGGGAGCTGTTTTTT
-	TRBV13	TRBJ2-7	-	CASSLTRGNYEQYF	TGTGCCAGCAGCTTAACGCGGGGAAACTACGAGCAGTACTTC
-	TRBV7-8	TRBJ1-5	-	CASSLGGGQPQHF	TGTGCCAGCAGCTTAGGGGGAGGCCAGCCCCAGCATTTT
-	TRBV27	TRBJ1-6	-	CASSLLGRGLIWRNSPLHF	TGTGCCAGCAGTCTCCTCGGAAGAGGTCTGATATGGAGGAATTCACCCCTCCACTTT
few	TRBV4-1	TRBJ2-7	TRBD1	CASSQDVSGGTGRYEQYF	TGCGCCAGCAGCCAAGATGTTTCGGGCGGGACAGGGCGTTACGAGCAGTACTTC
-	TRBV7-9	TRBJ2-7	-	CASTPDSLRAYEQYF	TGTGCCAGCACCCCCGACTCCCTGAGGGCCTACGAGCAGTACTTC
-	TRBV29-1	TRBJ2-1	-	CSGDSGGFYNEQFF	TGCAGCGGGGATAGCGGAGGGTTCTACAATGAGCAGTTCTTC
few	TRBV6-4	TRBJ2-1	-	CASLPFYNEQFF	TGTGCCAGCCTTCCCTTTTACAATGAGCAGTTCTTC
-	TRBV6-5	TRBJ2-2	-	CASSYSASTGELFF	TGTGCCAGCAGTTACTCGGCATCCACCGGGGAGCTGTTTTTT
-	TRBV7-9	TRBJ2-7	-	CASSSLQWGPYEQYF	TGTGCCAGCAGCTCCCTCCAATGGGGCCCCTACGAGCAGTACTTC
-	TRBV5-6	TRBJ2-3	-	CASSLGNLGADTQYF	TGTGCCAGCAGCTTGGGGAACCTCGGGGCAGATACGCAGTATTTT
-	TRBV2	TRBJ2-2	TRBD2	CASSARLAANTGELFF	TGTGCCAGCAGCGCCCGACTAGCGGCGAACACCGGGGAGCTGTTTTTT
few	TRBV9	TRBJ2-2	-	CASSVRLPNTGELFF	TGTGCCAGCAGCGTAAGACTGCCTAACACCGGGGAGCTGTTTTTT
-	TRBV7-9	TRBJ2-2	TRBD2	CASSFPGLALTGELFF	TGTGCCAGCAGTTTCCCGGGACTAGCGCTCACCGGGGAGCTGTTTTTT
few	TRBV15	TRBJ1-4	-	CATSSYSNEKLFF	TGTGCCACCAGCTCCTACAGTAATGAAAAACTGTTTTTT
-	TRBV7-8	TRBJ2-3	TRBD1	CASSSWTGIGTDTQYF	TGTGCCAGCAGCTCCTGGACAGGGATAGGGACAGATACGCAGTATTTT
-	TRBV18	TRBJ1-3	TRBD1	CASSRQGESGNTIYF	TGTGCCAGCTCCAGACAGGGGGAATCTGGAAACACCATATATTTT
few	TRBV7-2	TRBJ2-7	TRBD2	CASSYSSGGTYEQYF	TGTGCCAGCAGCTACTCTAGCGGGGGGACCTACGAGCAGTACTTC
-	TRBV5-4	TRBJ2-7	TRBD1	CASSPWDSYEQYF	TGTGCCAGCAGCCCCTGGGACAGCTACGAGCAGTACTTC
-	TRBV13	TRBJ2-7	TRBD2	CASSLGPSGSSYEQYF	TGTGCCAGCAGCTTAGGTCCCAGCGGGAGCTCCTACGAGCAGTACTTC
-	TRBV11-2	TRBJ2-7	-	CASSLSQGYEQYF	TGTGCCAGCAGCTTATCTCAGGGTTACGAGCAGTACTTC
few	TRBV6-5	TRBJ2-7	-	CASSFIRYHEQYF	TGTGCCAGCAGTTTCATCAGGTACCACGAGCAGTACTTC
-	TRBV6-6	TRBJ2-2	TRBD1	CTSSYSDRDYTGELFF	TGTACCAGCAGTTACTCAGACAGGGATTACACCGGGGAGCTGTTTTTT
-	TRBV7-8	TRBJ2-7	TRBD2	CASSWGGGVYGYEQYF	TGTGCCAGCAGCTGGGGTGGGGGGGTCTATGGCTACGAGCAGTACTTC
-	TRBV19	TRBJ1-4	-	CASTRAGVGEKLFF	TGTGCCAGTACCCGGGCGGGGGTAGGGGAAAAACTGTTTTTT
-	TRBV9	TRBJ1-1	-	CASTMAYGGEAFF	TGTGCCAGCACCATGGCGTACGGGGGAGAAGCTTTCTTT
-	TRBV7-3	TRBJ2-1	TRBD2	CASKLAGEYNEQFF	TGTGCCAGCAAACTAGCGGGAGAATACAATGAGCAGTTCTTC
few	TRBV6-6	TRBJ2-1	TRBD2	CAGRGGSSYNEQFF	TGTGCCGGGAGGGGCGGGAGCTCCTACAATGAGCAGTTCTTC
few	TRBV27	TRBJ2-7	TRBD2	CASRGSAGGFYEQYF	TGTGCCAGCAGGGGATCAGCGGGGGGGTTCTACGAGCAGTACTTC
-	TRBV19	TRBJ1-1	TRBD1	CASSLFQGARTEAFF	TGTGCCAGTAGTTTATTCCAGGGGGCTCGCACTGAAGCTTTCTTT
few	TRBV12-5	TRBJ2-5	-	CASGEQTKETQYF	TGTGCTAGTGGCGAACAGACTAAAGAGACCCAGTACTTC
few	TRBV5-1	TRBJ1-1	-	CASSFGQAGEAFF	TGCGCCAGCAGCTTTGGTCAAGCCGGGGAAGCTTTCTTT
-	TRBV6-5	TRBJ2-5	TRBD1	CASSYPDRNGRETQYF	TGTGCCAGCAGTTACCCGGACAGGAATGGACGGGAGACCCAGTACTTC
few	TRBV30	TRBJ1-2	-	CAWSTGFRSYTF	TGTGCCTGGAGTACGGGGTTTAGAAGCTACACCTTC
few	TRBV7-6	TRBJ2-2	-	CASSLASWGGNTGELFF	TGTGCCAGCAGCTTAGCCTCGTGGGGCGGGAACACCGGGGAGCTGTTTTTT
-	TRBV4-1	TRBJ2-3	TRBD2	CASSQTLAGGPKDTQYF	TGCGCCAGCAGCCAGACCCTAGCGGGAGGGCCGAAAGATACGCAGTATTTT
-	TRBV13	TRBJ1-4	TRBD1	CASSYGQGASEKLFF	TGTGCCAGCAGCTACGGACAGGGGGCTAGTGAAAAACTGTTTTTT